Following are 32 T cell receptor beta chains from one sample sequenced in a study of regulatory T cells in long-lasting Graves disease. In building TCR beta libraries, iRepertoire HTBI primers were used together with Arm-PCR of CDR3 regions. TCRdb independently ran MiXCR on the multiplex PCR reads; one entry per CDR3 protein. The sample yields hundreds of thousands of distinct CDR3 sequences, around 17% seen once. Time point described: newly diagnosed GD, antithyroid drugs for less than 3 months. Following extraction of RNA from PBMCs, that RNA was used to make the TCR library. These data also formed part of another study, on T cells in Graves' hyperthyroidism and ophthalmopathy.

The sample consisted of peripheral blood mononuclear cells (PBMCs), taken at new diagnosis, from a patient treated with antithyroid drugs. The receptors were sampled from a man between 40 and 49 years old with Graves disease.

The sample holds many counts of this clonotype. The gene calls are TRBV20-1 and TRBJ2-5, with D perhaps given as TRBD1 or TRBD2 (5 bases each). Germline CDR1 and CDR2: DFQATT and SNEGSKA (reference sequence). Trimming removed 0 bases at V and 3 bases at J, with 11 bases between. The CDR3 consists of 14 residues. CDR3 amino acids: CSARDRRGEETQYF. In DNA, the CDR3 is TGCAGTGCTAGAGATCGGAGAGGGGAAGAGACCCAGTACTTC.

This clonotype came up many times. The J gene is TRBJ2-7, the V gene TRBV7-9, with 11 bases lining up with TRBD1. Germline assignment: CDR1 SEHNR and CDR2 FQNEAQ (reference sequence). The V segment lost 2 bases and the J segment 4 bases; nucleotides outside the gene matches: 10. The CDR3 extends over 17 amino acids. CDR3 loop: CASSLRTGGLLQYEQYF. In DNA form, the CDR3 reads TGTGCCAGCAGCTTACGGACAGGGGGCTTGTTGCAATACGAGCAGTACTTC.

The sample holds many counts of this clonotype. The chain employs TRBV6-2 or TRBV6-3 and TRBJ1-5, with D possibly TRBD1 on 5 matching bases. With 5 bases removed from V and 4 bases from J, the gap between germline ends came to 12 bases. The CDR3 spans 14 residues. Germline V gives CDR1 MNHEY, CDR2 SVGEGT. The CDR3 here is CASSIGTENQPQHF. The CDR3 DNA reads TGTGCCAGCAGTATCGGGACTGAGAATCAGCCCCAGCATTTT.

This clonotype has at least ten counts. The V call is TRBV11-2, the J call TRBJ2-3; 10 nucleotides match TRBD2. Per the germline V gene, CDR1 is SGHAT and CDR2 is FQNNGV. This CDR3 is 15 amino acids long. Losses at the gene ends were 5 bases for V and 8 bases for J; bases not matched to a gene: 10. CDR3 sequence (DNA): TGTGCCAGCAGCACCAGCGGGGGGGCGTGGGGTACGCAGTATTTT. This codes for CASSTSGGAWGTQYF.

This clonotype was counted ten times or more. The genes are TRBV19 and TRBJ1-1; no firm D call. V gave up 8 bases and J gave up 0 bases, with 10 bases separating them. The germline V gene has CDR1 LNHDA and CDR2 SQIVND (reference sequence). The CDR3 runs 13 residues. CDR3 in DNA: TGTGCCAGTGGCAGAAACCTGAACACTGAAGCTTTCTTT. It encodes CASGRNLNTEAFF.

This clonotype was picked up a small number of times. This chain links TRBV5-1 with TRBJ1-3, with a tentative D call TRBD1 (5 bases). Per the germline V gene, CDR1 is SGHRS and CDR2 is YFSETQ. CDR3 length equals 13 residues. V was clipped by 0 bases and J by 9 bases, with 10 bases between them. CDR3 sequence (DNA): TGCGCCAGCAGCTTGGACCCCGGGACCACCATATATTTT. Its protein product is CASSLDPGTTIYF.

This clonotype was observed a handful of times. This may be a read error: a much more frequent sequence differs by one nucleotide. The chain recombines TRBV27 with TRBJ2-2, with 11 bases matching TRBD2. The germline CDR1 and CDR2 sequences are MNHEY and SMNVEV (reference sequence). The CDR3 is 18 residues long. The CDR3 loop is CASSPRTSGRGNTGELLF. Written as DNA, the CDR3 is TGTGCCAGCAGTCCAAGGACTAGCGGGCGAGGTAACACCGGGGAGCTGCTTTTT.

This clonotype was recorded a few times. V gene TRBV19 combines with J gene TRBJ1-5; 8 bases align to TRBD1. This CDR3 region has 16 residues. CDR1 is LNHDA, CDR2 SQIVND, per germline (reference sequence). Unmatched junction bases numbered 9, after V lost 3 bases and J lost 5 bases. The CDR3 is CASSMDRAGAHQPQHF. In DNA form, the CDR3 reads TGTGCCAGTAGTATGGACAGGGCAGGGGCGCATCAGCCCCAGCATTTT. Together with reference TRBV19 and TRBJ1-5, the CDR3 gives the full variable domain: DGGITQSPKYLFRKEGQNVTLSCEQNLNHDAMYWYRQDPGQGLRLIYYSQIVNDFQKGDIAEGYSVSREKKESFPLTVTSAQKNPTAFYLCASSMDRAGAHQPQHFGDGTRLSIL.

This clonotype was picked up many times. The chain couples TRBV3-1 to TRBJ2-3; TRBD1 or TRBD2 may be the D gene (5 bases each). Trimming pared 3 bases from V and 2 bases from J, leaving 27 bases between. This CDR3 contains 20 residues. CDR1 LGHDT and CDR2 YNNKEL come from the germline V gene (reference sequence). Written as DNA, the CDR3 is TGTGCCAGCAGCCAGTCCCCGGGACGGATCGGTGGCTCCTCCACAGATACGCAGTATTTT. It encodes CASSQSPGRIGGSSTDTQYF.

There are many counts of this clonotype. The V and J genes are TRBV29-1 and TRBJ2-5; weak D call: TRBD1 (6 bases). Germline V gives CDR1 SQVTM, CDR2 ANQGSEA. The CDR3 spans 13 residues. V lost 6 bases to trimming and J lost 1 base, with 12 bases between them. The CDR3 spells CSVNPDSQETQYF. The CDR3 DNA reads TGCAGCGTAAACCCGGACAGCCAAGAGACCCAGTACTTC.

This clonotype occurred a few times. The gene calls are TRBV3-1 and TRBJ2-5; 8 positions agree with TRBD1. Germline V gene lookup returns CDR1 LGHDT and CDR2 YNNKEL (reference sequence). The CDR3 contains 15 residues. With V trimmed by 5 bases and J by 1 base, 6 bases remained unmatched. CDR3 nucleotides: TGTGCCAGCAGCACCACAGGGGGTTTCCAAGAGACCCAGTACTTC. Translated, it gives CASSTTGGFQETQYF.

The sample holds a few counts of this clonotype. The chain has TRBV28 and TRBJ1-1; 8 bases agree with TRBD1. Germline V gene sequence: CDR1 MDHEN, CDR2 SYDVKM. V gave up 6 bases and J gave up 0 bases; unmatched junction bases: 12. The CDR3 consists of 17 residues. The CDR3 region is CASREIMTGDLNTEAFF. The CDR3 DNA reads as TGTGCCAGCAGGGAGATTATGACAGGGGACCTGAACACTGAAGCTTTCTTT.

As concerns this clonotype: This may be a read error: a much more frequent sequence differs by one nucleotide. The chain joins TRBV7-9 to TRBJ2-3; no firm D call. The germline gives CDR1 SEHNR, CDR2 FQNEAQ (reference sequence). Trimming removed 4 bases at V and 1 base at J, with 12 bases between. The CDR3 contains 15 residues. CDR3 nucleotides: TGTGCCAGCAGCTCCGGTAGGGTAGGCACAGATACGCAGTATTTT. This encodes CASSSGRVGTDTQYF.

On this clonotype itself: Its ends do not fully match the called genes, so a read error is possible. The chain uses TRBV12-5 and TRBJ2-2, with 9 positions matching TRBD1. CDR3 size: 16 residues. Germline V gene data show CDR1 as LGHNT and CDR2 as FRNRAP. The CDR3 nucleotides are TGTGCTAGTGGTTTCACGGGACAGGGTTTTCACGGGGAGCCGTTTTTT. Translated: CASGFTGQGFHGEPFF. The whole variable domain, filled in from reference TRBV12-5 and TRBJ2-2, reads DARVTQTPRHKVTEMGQEVTMRCQPILGHNTVFWYRQTMMQGLELLAYFRNRAPLDDSGMPKDRFSAEMPDATLATLKIQPSEPRDSAVYFCASGFTGQGFHGEPFFGEGSRLTVL.

This clonotype was detected a few times. The genes are TRBV3-1 and TRBJ1-4, with TRBD1 matching 9 bases. V lost 2 bases to trimming and J lost 8 bases; unmatched junction nucleotides: 6. Germline V lookup: CDR1 LGHDT, CDR2 YNNKEL (reference sequence). The CDR3 contains 15 residues. The CDR3 protein is CASSQPGQGYEKLFF. DNA for the CDR3: TGTGCCAGCAGCCAACCGGGACAGGGATACGAAAAACTGTTTTTT.

This chain uses TRBV29-1 with TRBJ1-3; D is ambiguous. Germline CDR1 reads SQVTM; CDR2 reads ANQGSEA. The length of the CDR3 is 13 residues. Trimming left V 2 bases short and J 13 bases short, with 18 bases between. The DNA of the CDR3 is TGCAGCGTTGAAAAAGGTCGGGAACGGCCTATATATTTT. Its translation is CSVEKGRERPIYF.

Only a few counts were recorded for this clonotype. The V gene is TRBV7-3, the J gene TRBJ2-3; D may be TRBD2 (5 bases). V lost 2 bases to trimming and J lost 4 bases, with 7 bases between them. This CDR3 is built from 13 residues. CDR1 and CDR2 (germline): SGHTA, FQGTGA. CDR3 protein: CASSLGSSDTQYF. CDR3 DNA sequence: TGTGCCAGCAGCTTAGGGAGCTCAGATACGCAGTATTTT.

This clonotype has a count of ten or more. V usage is TRBV28 and J usage is TRBJ1-6; no clear D gene. The V end lost 5 bases, the J end lost 7 bases, and 6 bases lay between the germline ends. The CDR3 spans 12 residues. From germline, CDR1 is MDHEN and CDR2 SYDVKM. CDR3 nucleotides: TGTGCCAGCAGTACCTTAAATTCACCCCTCCACTTT. Translated, it gives CASSTLNSPLHF.

This clonotype was picked up many times. J is TRBJ2-1 and V is TRBV29-1, with TRBD2 identical over 10 bases. The CDR3 covers 15 residues. V lost 1 base, J lost 3 bases, and 3 bases stayed unmatched. The V gene's germline CDR1 is SQVTM and CDR2 ANQGSEA. DNA for the CDR3: TGCAGCGTTGAAGCACTAGCGGGGTACTACAATGAGCAGTTCTTC. Amino acids: CSVEALAGYYNEQFF.

This clonotype has ten or more counts. J is TRBJ1-5 and V is TRBV13, with a possible D match to TRBD1 (5 bases). The CDR3 is 15 amino acids. The germline V gene encodes CDR1 PRHDT and CDR2 FYEKMQ (reference sequence). Trimming stripped 0 bases from V and 3 bases from J, with 9 bases between. CDR3 coding DNA: TGTGCCAGCAGCTTAGGATCAGGGTTCAATCAGCCCCAGCATTTT. Its translation is CASSLGSGFNQPQHF.

Remarks on this clonotype: One end of the junction does not line up with germline, which may come from a read error. The chain couples TRBV13 to TRBJ1-1; 10 bases align to TRBD1. Germline V CDR1 and CDR2: PRHDT, FYEKMQ (reference sequence). This CDR3 contains 13 residues. CDR3 sequence: CASSGTGETEALF. CDR3 bases: TGTGCCAGCAGCGGGACAGGGGAAACTGAAGCTCTCTTT.

This clonotype was found many times. The CDR3 spells CASSLGDLAGKFF. The CDR3, as DNA: TGTGCCAGCAGCTTAGGAGATCTAGCGGGGAAGTTCTTC. This chain links TRBV7-8 with TRBJ2-1; the match to TRBD2 covers 9 bases. Trimming at V came to 1 base and at J to 14 bases, leaving 6 bases not matched to a gene. The CDR3 totals 13 residues. Germline V lookup: CDR1 SGHVS, CDR2 FQNEAQ.

This clonotype was seen at least ten times. The chain couples TRBV20-1 to TRBJ1-1; maybe TRBD1 (5 bases). The CDR3 is 15 amino acids. Germline values: CDR1 DFQATT, CDR2 SNEGSKA (reference sequence). Trimming removed 2 bases from V and 2 bases from J, with 15 bases in between. The CDR3 here is CSARRYRDPNTEAFF. The DNA for the CDR3 is TGCAGTGCTAGACGATACCGGGACCCAAACACTGAAGCTTTCTTT.

With respect to this clonotype: A far larger clone is off by one base, so a read error is likely. The chain is built from TRBV7-3 and TRBJ2-5; maybe TRBD1 (6 bases). CDR1 is SGHTA and CDR2 is FQGTGA in the germline V gene. V was trimmed by 4 bases and J by 9 bases, leaving 12 bases between them. CDR3 length: 12 residues. The CDR3 DNA reads TGTGCCAGCAGCTCCGACAGGTTGGCCCAGTACTTC. Encoded protein: CASSSDRLAQYF.

The chain employs TRBV9 and TRBJ1-5, with D possibly being TRBD1 (6 bases). The CDR3 consists of 15 residues. CDR1 and CDR2 from the germline V gene are SGDLS and YYNGEE. Trimming removed 4 bases from V and 6 bases from J, with 17 bases in between. The CDR3 here is CASSSQTGIAQPQHF. The CDR3 DNA is TGTGCCAGCAGCTCCCAGACAGGAATTGCTCAGCCCCAGCATTTT.

This chain connects TRBV20-1 to TRBJ2-5; the match to TRBD2 covers 9 bases. The CDR3 runs to 15 residues. Per the germline V gene, CDR1 is DFQATT and CDR2 is SNEGSKA (reference sequence). The V segment lost 3 bases and the J segment 3 bases; nucleotides outside the gene matches: 8. The CDR3 DNA sequence: TGCAGTGCTAGTTTCCGAGCGGGGGGTGAAGAGACCCAGTACTTC. Its protein product is CSASFRAGGEETQYF.

This clonotype has just a few counts. This could be a read error, since a much larger clone is one nucleotide away. The gene calls are TRBV12-3 or TRBV12-4 and TRBJ2-1, with TRBD2 as a possible D gene (6 bases). The J call is doubtful: the DNA matches TRBJ2-5 better. This CDR3 has 16 residues. CDR3 amino acids: CASSLGGDSKYGTQYF. DNA of the CDR3: TGTGCCAGCAGTCTCGGTGGGGACTCCAAGTATGGGACCCAGTACTTC.

At least ten counts were recorded for this clonotype. The rearrangement joins TRBV4-2 to TRBJ2-3, with 9 bases fitting TRBD1. Losses at the gene ends were 4 bases for V and 3 bases for J; bases not matched to a gene: 8. The CDR3 sequence is 16 residues long. Germline loops: CDR1 LGHNA, CDR2 YNFKEQ. The CDR3 nucleotides are TGTGCCAGCAGCCTCTCGGGGGACAGGGAAACAGATACGCAGTATTTT. Its translation is CASSLSGDRETDTQYF.

This clonotype was seen at least ten times. J is TRBJ2-3 and V is TRBV20-1; D remains ambiguous. The ends were cut back, 6 bases at V and 1 base at J, with 14 bases in the middle. The CDR3 spans 14 residues. Germline V lookup: CDR1 DFQATT, CDR2 SNEGSKA (reference sequence). The CDR3 is CSANAGRGTDTQYF. In DNA, the CDR3 is TGCAGTGCCAATGCTGGGCGCGGCACAGATACGCAGTATTTT.

The CDR3 here is CASSISGGFNEQYF. DNA for the CDR3: TGTGCCAGCAGCATTAGCGGGGGGTTCAACGAGCAGTACTTC. The chain combines TRBV11-2 with TRBJ2-7, with TRBD2 matching 10 bases. The CDR3 totals 14 residues. The V gene's germline CDR1 is SGHAT and CDR2 FQNNGV. V was clipped by 5 bases and J by 5 bases; unmatched bases: 6.

This clonotype was counted ten times or more. The gene calls are TRBV6-1 and TRBJ2-3; 12 bases are a match to TRBD2. The V gene end was trimmed by 5 bases and the J gene end by 7 bases; junction bases not matched to a gene: 4. Germline CDR1 reads MNHNS; CDR2 reads SASEGT. The CDR3 contains 14 residues. The CDR3: CASSRTSGVNTQYF. Written as DNA, the CDR3 is TGTGCCAGCAGTCGGACTAGCGGGGTGAATACGCAGTATTTT.

The rearrangement uses TRBV5-1 and TRBJ2-7; D possibly matches TRBD1 or TRBD2 (6 bases each). Germline CDR1 is SGHRS and CDR2 is YFSETQ. Trimming took 2 bases from V and 2 from J, leaving 11 bases between them. The CDR3 is 14 amino acids. In DNA form, the CDR3 reads TGCGCCAGCAGCTTCTCGGGGGCTCCCTACGAGCAGTACTTC. Encoded protein: CASSFSGAPYEQYF.